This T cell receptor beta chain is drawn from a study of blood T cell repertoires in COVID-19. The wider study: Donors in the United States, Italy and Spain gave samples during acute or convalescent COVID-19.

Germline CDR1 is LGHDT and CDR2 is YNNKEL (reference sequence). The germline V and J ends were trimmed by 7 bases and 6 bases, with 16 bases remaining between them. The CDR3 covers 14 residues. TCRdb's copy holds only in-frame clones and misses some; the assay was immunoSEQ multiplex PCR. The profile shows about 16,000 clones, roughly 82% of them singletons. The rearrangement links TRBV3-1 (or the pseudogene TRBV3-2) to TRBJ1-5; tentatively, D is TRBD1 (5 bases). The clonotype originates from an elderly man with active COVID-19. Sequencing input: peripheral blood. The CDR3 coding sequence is TGTGCCAGCACAAGGGGCCAGGGAGGTCAGCCCCAGCATTTT. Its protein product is CASTRGQGGQPQHF.